The T cell receptor (beta chain) under discussion was sequenced for a study of blood T cell repertoires in COVID-19. Overall study context: Nucleic acid was either cDNA or gDNA, and it came from T cells, B-cell-depleted T cells, or PBMCs.

Original processing methods: Estimation of nucleated cell counts relied on the amplification of reference gene primers. The assay was immunoSEQ multiplex PCR, and TCRdb's table has in-frame clones only and misses some. That table is the source of V, J and clone size, and D and trimming were worked out from the DNA. The data show some 97,000 clones, with about nine tenths seen just once and 5.7% held by the top ten. Germline CDR1 is MGHDK and CDR2 is SYGVNS. The CDR3 has 15 residues. With V trimmed by 5 bases and J by 2 bases, 7 bases remained unmatched. Specimen: peripheral blood. This sequence was found in a man aged 65 to 85 with acute or convalescent COVID-19. V usage is TRBV25-1 and J usage is TRBJ2-7, with 9 bases aligning to TRBD1. The CDR3 here is CASSLQGAQPYEQYF. CDR3 bases: TGTGCCAGCAGTCTACAGGGGGCGCAACCCTACGAGCAGTACTTC.